The 16 T cell receptor beta chains given below trace back to one sample, sequenced in a study of cytomegalovirus exposure and HLA in healthy donors. Generated by immunoSEQ multiplex PCR, the TCRdb table keeps only in-frame clones and is missing some. Of 250,000 to 400,000 clones detected, 87% appear once; the ten largest clones hold roughly 1.2%. The sample was PBMCs. The receptors derive from a woman aged 25 to 39 in good health and CMV-seropositive.

The V gene is TRBV13, the J gene TRBJ2-7; 10 nucleotides line up with TRBD1. The ends lost 4 bases at V and 2 bases at J; junction bases unmatched: 11. In germline, CDR1 is PRHDT, CDR2 FYEKMQ (reference sequence). This CDR3 is 17 amino acids long. DNA of the CDR3: TGTGCCAGCAGCTGGTTAGCCGGGACAGGGGAGACCTACGAGCAGTACTTC. This translates into CASSWLAGTGETYEQYF.

The chain links TRBV5-4 to TRBJ2-3; D is uncertain. The CDR3 runs to 19 residues. V gave up 0 bases and J gave up 2 bases, with 22 bases separating them. The germline gives CDR1 SGHNT, CDR2 YYREEE (reference sequence). CDR3 sequence (DNA): TGTGCCAGCAGCTTGGGCGCAGCGCAACCAACCCCACACACAGATACGCAGTATTTT. Amino acid sequence: CASSLGAAQPTPHTDTQYF.

This chain uses TRBV27 with TRBJ2-6; D uncertain. V shed 6 bases and J shed 0 bases, with 18 bases lying between them. This CDR3 region has 18 residues. Germline CDR1 reads MNHEY; CDR2 reads SMNVEV (reference sequence). CDR3 sequence reads: CASSKRRATFSGANVLTF. CDR3 sequence (DNA): TGTGCCAGCAGCAAACGCCGGGCCACTTTCTCTGGGGCCAACGTCCTGACTTTC. Full variable domain (outside the CDR3, taken from reference TRBV27 and TRBJ2-6): EAQVTQNPRYLITVTGKKLTVTCSQNMNHEYMSWYRQDPGLGLRQIYYSMNVEVTDKGDVPEGYKVSRKEKRNFPLILESPSPNQTSLYFCASSKRRATFSGANVLTFGAGSRLTVL.

V gene TRBV5-1 combines with J gene TRBJ1-3; 9 nucleotides line up with TRBD1. Germline CDR1 reads SGHRS; CDR2 reads YFSETQ. V lost 3 bases and J lost 0; bases outside the gene matches: 4. The CDR3 runs to 16 residues. This CDR3 reads CASSSGTGSSGNTIYF. The DNA for the CDR3 is TGCGCCAGCAGCTCGGGGACAGGGAGCTCTGGAAACACCATATATTTT.

The gene calls are TRBV9 and TRBJ2-2; 7 bases align to TRBD2. The germline V gene has CDR1 SGDLS and CDR2 YYNGEE. The CDR3 totals 17 residues. The V and J ends lost 0 bases and 4 bases, in that order; junction bases with no gene match: 9. The CDR3, as DNA: TGTGCCAGCAGCGTAGAGGAGGCGGGGGAGTTCACCGGGGAGCTGTTTTTT. It is translated as CASSVEEAGEFTGELFF.

The chain joins TRBV15 to TRBJ1-1; D is possibly TRBD1 (6 bases). Looked up from germline, CDR1 is LNHNV and CDR2 is YYDKDF (reference sequence). The CDR3 covers 15 residues. Between the trimmed V and J ends, which lost 0 bases and 1 base, there was a span of 9 bases. The CDR3 here is CATSRDQGTNTEAFF. CDR3 bases: TGTGCCACCAGCAGAGATCAGGGGACGAACACTGAAGCTTTCTTT. The full variable domain, with the rest looked up from reference TRBV15 and TRBJ1-1, is DAMVIQNPRYQVTQFGKPVTLSCSQTLNHNVMYWYQQKSSQAPKLLFHYYDKDFNNEADTPDNFQSRRPNTSFCFLDIRSPGLGDTAMYLCATSRDQGTNTEAFFGQGTRLTVV.

The chain couples TRBV29-1 to TRBJ2-4; D gene ambiguous. Looked up from germline, CDR1 is SQVTM and CDR2 is ANQGSEA. The CDR3 spans 13 residues. Trimming pared 6 bases from V and 3 bases from J, leaving 12 bases between. In nucleotides, the CDR3 is TGCAGCGTCGCCGACTCTGTCAAAAACATTCAGTACTTC. As protein: CSVADSVKNIQYF. The entire variable domain, with the rest obtained from reference TRBV29-1 and TRBJ2-4, is as follows: SAVISQKPSRDICQRGTSLTIQCQVDSQVTMMFWYRQQPGQSLTLIATANQGSEATYESGFVIDKFPISRPNLTFSTLTVSNMSPEDSSIYLCSVADSVKNIQYFGAGTRLSVL.

The chain joins TRBV9 to TRBJ2-7; the match to TRBD2 covers 10 bases. Per germline, CDR1 SGDLS and CDR2 YYNGEE. The V segment lost 2 bases and the J segment 2 bases; nucleotides outside the gene matches: 4. The CDR3 spans 15 residues. The CDR3: CASSVLAGETYEQYF. CDR3 coding DNA: TGTGCCAGCAGCGTCCTAGCGGGAGAAACCTACGAGCAGTACTTC.

This clone has just one count. V gene TRBV29-1 combines with J gene TRBJ2-2, with TRBD1 matching 7 bases. CDR3 length: 14 amino acids. The V and J ends lost 5 bases and 2 bases, in that order; junction bases with no gene match: 5. The germline V gene encodes CDR1 SQVTM and CDR2 ANQGSEA. DNA of the CDR3: TGCAGCGTTCACAGGGGAATAAACACCGGGGAGCTGTTTTTT. This gives the protein CSVHRGINTGELFF.

The V gene is TRBV27, the J gene TRBJ2-1, with 11 bases lining up with TRBD1. The CDR3 covers 13 residues. The J segment lost 7 bases and the V segment lost 6 bases, leaving 2 bases of the junction unmatched. Germline V gives CDR1 MNHEY, CDR2 SMNVEV (reference sequence). The CDR3 here is CASRDRGRNEQFF. DNA for the CDR3: TGTGCCAGCAGGGACAGGGGGCGGAATGAGCAGTTCTTC.

The chain has TRBV28 and TRBJ1-2; D not certain. CDR1 and CDR2 (germline): MDHEN, SYDVKM. CDR3 size: 13 residues. The V end was cut by 6 bases, the J end by 1 base, with 9 bases between. Written as DNA, the CDR3 is TGTGCCAGCAGCGGACTCGGTAACTATGGCTACACCTTC. Residues: CASSGLGNYGYTF.

This chain links TRBV28 with TRBJ1-4, with D possibly matching TRBD1 (5 bases). V was trimmed by 1 base and J by 6 bases, leaving 15 bases between them. This CDR3 comprises 16 residues. Germline CDR1 MDHEN, CDR2 SYDVKM. This CDR3 reads CASSLSKGERDEKLFF. The DNA for the CDR3 is TGTGCCAGCAGTTTATCAAAAGGGGAGAGGGATGAAAAACTGTTTTTT.

The chain employs TRBV5-6 and TRBJ2-7; D gene uncertain. The CDR3 sequence is 17 residues long. Trimming stripped 1 base from V and 5 bases from J, with 22 bases between. Germline values: CDR1 SGHDT, CDR2 YYEEEE. The CDR3, as DNA: TGTGCCAGCAGCTTGATTTTTGACGGCCCAGCCTCAGACGAGCAGTACTTC. Translating it yields CASSLIFDGPASDEQYF.

The chain has TRBV19 and TRBJ1-1; D is ambiguous. From germline, CDR1 is LNHDA and CDR2 SQIVND (reference sequence). CDR3 length: 14 amino acids. The V gene lost 10 bases and the J gene lost 1 base, with 16 bases spanning the gap. CDR3 residues: CATRREPTNTEAFF. CDR3 coding DNA: TGTGCCACCAGGAGAGAACCTACGAACACTGAAGCTTTCTTT. Full variable domain (outside the CDR3, taken from reference TRBV19 and TRBJ1-1): DGGITQSPKYLFRKEGQNVTLSCEQNLNHDAMYWYRQDPGQGLRLIYYSQIVNDFQKGDIAEGYSVSREKKESFPLTVTSAQKNPTAFYLCATRREPTNTEAFFGQGTRLTVV.

This rearrangement joins TRBV28 to TRBJ2-7; perhaps TRBD2 as D (6 bases). From germline, CDR1 is MDHEN and CDR2 SYDVKM. The V end lost 6 bases, the J end lost 1 base, and 16 bases lay between the germline ends. The CDR3 has 15 amino acids. CDR3 sequence reads: CASRESSSVSYEQYF. The CDR3 nucleotides read TGTGCCAGCAGGGAGTCGTCTAGCGTTTCCTACGAGCAGTACTTC.

This chain links TRBV4-1 with TRBJ2-7, with 10 positions matching TRBD2. Germline CDR1 reads MGHRA; CDR2 reads YSYEKL. The CDR3 is made up of 17 amino acids. With 1 base clipped from V and 6 bases from J, the junction kept 12 bases outside the gene matches. CDR3 in amino acids: CASSQGTEREGLSEQYF. CDR3 DNA sequence: TGCGCCAGCAGCCAAGGTACCGAGCGGGAGGGCCTCTCCGAGCAGTACTTC.